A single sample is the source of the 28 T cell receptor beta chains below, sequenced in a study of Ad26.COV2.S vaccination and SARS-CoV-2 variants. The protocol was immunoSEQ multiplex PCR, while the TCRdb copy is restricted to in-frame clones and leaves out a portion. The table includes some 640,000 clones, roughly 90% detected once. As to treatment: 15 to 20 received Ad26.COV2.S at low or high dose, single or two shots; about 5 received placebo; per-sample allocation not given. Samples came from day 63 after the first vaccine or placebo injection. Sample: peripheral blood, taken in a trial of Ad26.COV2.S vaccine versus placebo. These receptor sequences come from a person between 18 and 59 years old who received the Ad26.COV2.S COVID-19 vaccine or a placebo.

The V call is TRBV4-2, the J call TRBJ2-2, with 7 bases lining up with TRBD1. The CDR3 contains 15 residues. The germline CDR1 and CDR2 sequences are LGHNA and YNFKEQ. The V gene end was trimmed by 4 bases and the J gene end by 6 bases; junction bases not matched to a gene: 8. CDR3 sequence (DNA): TGTGCCAGCAGCCTAAACACAGGGGTGGCCGGGGAGCTGTTTTTT. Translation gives CASSLNTGVAGELFF.

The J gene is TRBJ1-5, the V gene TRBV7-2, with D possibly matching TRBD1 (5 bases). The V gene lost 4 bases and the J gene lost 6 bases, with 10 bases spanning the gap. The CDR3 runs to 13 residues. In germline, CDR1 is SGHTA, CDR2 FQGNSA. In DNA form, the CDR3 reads TGTGCCAGCAGCTCCAGGGCGGGTCAGCCCCAGCATTTT. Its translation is CASSSRAGQPQHF. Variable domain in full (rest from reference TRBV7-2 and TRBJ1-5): GAGVSQSPSNKVTEKGKDVELRCDPISGHTALYWYRQSLGQGLEFLIYFQGNSAPDKSGLPSDRFSAERTGGSVSTLTIQRTQQEDSAVYLCASSSRAGQPQHFGDGTRLSIL.

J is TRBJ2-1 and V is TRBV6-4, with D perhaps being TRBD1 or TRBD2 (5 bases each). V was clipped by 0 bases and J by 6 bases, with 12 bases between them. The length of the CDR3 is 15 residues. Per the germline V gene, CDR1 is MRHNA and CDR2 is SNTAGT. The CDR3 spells CASSDSRGTFNEQFF. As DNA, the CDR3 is TGTGCCAGCAGTGACTCGAGGGGTACCTTCAATGAGCAGTTCTTC.

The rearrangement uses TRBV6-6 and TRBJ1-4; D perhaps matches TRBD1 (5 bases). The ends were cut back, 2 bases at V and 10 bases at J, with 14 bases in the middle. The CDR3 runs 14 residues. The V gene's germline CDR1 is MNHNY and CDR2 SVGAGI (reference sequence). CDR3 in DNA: TGTGCCAGCAGTTACAGGGACCGAGAAGGAAAACTGTTTTTT. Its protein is CASSYRDREGKLFF.

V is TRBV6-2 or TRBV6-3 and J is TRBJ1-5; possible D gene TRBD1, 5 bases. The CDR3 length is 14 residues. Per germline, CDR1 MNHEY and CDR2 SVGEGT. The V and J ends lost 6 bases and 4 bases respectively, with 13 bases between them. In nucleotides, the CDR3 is TGTGCCAGCAGCCTCGGGACCGGGAATCAGCCCCAGCATTTT. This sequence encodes CASSLGTGNQPQHF.

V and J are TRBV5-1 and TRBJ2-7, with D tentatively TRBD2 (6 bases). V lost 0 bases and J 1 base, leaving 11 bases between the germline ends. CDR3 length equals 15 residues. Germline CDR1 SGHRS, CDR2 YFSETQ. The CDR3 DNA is TGCGCCAGCAGCTTGGCCCCTAGCGTTTCCTACGAGCAGTACTTC. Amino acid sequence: CASSLAPSVSYEQYF.

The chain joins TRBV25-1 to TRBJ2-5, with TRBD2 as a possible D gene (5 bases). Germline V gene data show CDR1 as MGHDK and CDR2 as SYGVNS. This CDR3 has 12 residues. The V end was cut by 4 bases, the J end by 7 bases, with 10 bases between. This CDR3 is CASSAVSGTQYF. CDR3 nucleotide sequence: TGTGCCAGCAGTGCTGTCAGCGGGACCCAGTACTTC.

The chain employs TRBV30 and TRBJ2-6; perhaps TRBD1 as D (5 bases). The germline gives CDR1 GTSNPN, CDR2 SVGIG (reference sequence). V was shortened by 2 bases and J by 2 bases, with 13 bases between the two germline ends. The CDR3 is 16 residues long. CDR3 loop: CAWSPLPGTGANVLTF. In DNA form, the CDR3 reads TGTGCCTGGAGTCCCCTACCAGGGACTGGGGCCAACGTCCTGACTTTC. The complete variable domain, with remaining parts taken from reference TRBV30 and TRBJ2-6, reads SQTIHQWPATLVQPVGSPLSLECTVEGTSNPNLYWYRQAAGRGLQLLFYSVGIGQISSEVPQNLSASRPQDRQFILSSKKLLLSDSGFYLCAWSPLPGTGANVLTFGAGSRLTVL.

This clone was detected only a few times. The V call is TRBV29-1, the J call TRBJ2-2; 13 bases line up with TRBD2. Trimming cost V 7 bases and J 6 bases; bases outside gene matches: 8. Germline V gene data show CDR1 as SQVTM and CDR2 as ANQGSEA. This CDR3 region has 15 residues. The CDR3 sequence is CSGRLAGGGAGELFF. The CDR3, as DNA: TGCAGCGGCAGACTAGCGGGAGGCGGTGCCGGGGAGCTGTTTTTT.

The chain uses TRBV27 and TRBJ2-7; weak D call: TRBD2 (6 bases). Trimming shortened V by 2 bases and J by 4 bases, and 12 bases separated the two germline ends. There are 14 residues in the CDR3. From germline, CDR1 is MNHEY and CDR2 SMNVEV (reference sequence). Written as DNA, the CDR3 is TGTGCCAGCAGTTTAAAGTGGGAGGTTTACGAGCAGTACTTC. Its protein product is CASSLKWEVYEQYF.

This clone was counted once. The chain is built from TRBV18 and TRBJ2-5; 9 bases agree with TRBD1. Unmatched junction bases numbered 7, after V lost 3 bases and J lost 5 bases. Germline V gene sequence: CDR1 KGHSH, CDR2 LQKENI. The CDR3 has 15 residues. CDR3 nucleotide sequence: TGTGCCAGCTCACCCTGGGACAGGGTTGTTGAGACCCAGTACTTC. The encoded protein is CASSPWDRVVETQYF.

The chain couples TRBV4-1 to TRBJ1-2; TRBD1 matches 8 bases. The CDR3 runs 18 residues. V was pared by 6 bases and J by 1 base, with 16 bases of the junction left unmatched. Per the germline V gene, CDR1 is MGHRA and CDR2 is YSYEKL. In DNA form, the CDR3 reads TGCGCCAGCAGAGGGCTGAGGCAGGGGGCGGCCCTTAACTATGGCTACACCTTC. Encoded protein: CASRGLRQGAALNYGYTF.

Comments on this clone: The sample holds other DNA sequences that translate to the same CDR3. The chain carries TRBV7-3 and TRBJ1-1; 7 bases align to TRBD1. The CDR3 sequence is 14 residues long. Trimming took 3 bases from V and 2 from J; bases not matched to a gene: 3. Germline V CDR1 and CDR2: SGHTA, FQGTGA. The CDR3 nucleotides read TGTGCCAGCAGCTTGGGGACAGCTAACACTGAAGCTTTCTTT. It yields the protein CASSLGTANTEAFF. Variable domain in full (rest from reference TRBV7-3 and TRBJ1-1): GAGVSQTPSNKVTEKGKYVELRCDPISGHTALYWYRQSLGQGPEFLIYFQGTGAADDSGLPNDRFFAVRPEGSVSTLKIQRTERGDSAVYLCASSLGTANTEAFFGQGTRLTVV.

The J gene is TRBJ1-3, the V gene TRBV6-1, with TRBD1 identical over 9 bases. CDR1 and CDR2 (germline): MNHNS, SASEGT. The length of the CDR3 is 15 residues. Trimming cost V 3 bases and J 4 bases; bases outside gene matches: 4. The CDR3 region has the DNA TGTGCCAGCAGTGAGAACAGGGGGCTAGGAAACACCATATATTTT. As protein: CASSENRGLGNTIYF.

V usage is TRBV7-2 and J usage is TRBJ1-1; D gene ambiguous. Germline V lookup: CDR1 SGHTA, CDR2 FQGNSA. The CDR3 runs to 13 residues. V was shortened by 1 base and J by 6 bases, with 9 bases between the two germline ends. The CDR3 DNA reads TGTGCCAGCAGCTTAGAGGTGGGAGCTGAAGCTTTCTTT. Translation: CASSLEVGAEAFF.

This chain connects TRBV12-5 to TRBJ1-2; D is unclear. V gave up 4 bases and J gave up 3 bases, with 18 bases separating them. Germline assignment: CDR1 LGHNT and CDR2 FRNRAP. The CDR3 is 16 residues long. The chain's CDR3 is CASGSLGSTRDYGYTF. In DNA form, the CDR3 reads TGTGCTAGTGGTTCCCTCGGGTCAACAAGGGACTATGGCTACACCTTC. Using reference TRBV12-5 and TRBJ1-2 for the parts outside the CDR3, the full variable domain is DARVTQTPRHKVTEMGQEVTMRCQPILGHNTVFWYRQTMMQGLELLAYFRNRAPLDDSGMPKDRFSAEMPDATLATLKIQPSEPRDSAVYFCASGSLGSTRDYGYTFGSGTRLTVV.

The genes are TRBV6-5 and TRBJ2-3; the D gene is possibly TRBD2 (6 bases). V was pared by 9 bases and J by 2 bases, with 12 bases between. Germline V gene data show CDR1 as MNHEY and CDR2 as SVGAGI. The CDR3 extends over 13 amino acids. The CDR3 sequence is CASSPGDTDTQYF. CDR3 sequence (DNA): TGTGCCAGTTCCCCGGGGGACACAGATACGCAGTATTTT.

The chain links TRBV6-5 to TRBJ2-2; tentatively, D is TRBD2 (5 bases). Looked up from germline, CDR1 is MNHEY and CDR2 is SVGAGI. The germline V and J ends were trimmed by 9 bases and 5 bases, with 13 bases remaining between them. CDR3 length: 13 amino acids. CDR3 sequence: CASYYWETGELFF. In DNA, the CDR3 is TGTGCCAGTTACTACTGGGAGACCGGGGAGCTGTTTTTT.

CDR3 DNA sequence: TGTGCCAGAAGAGGACCCTGGCAAGAGACCCAGTACTTC. It specifies CARRGPWQETQYF. This chain uses TRBV2 with TRBJ2-5, with unresolved D. The germline gives CDR1 SNHLY, CDR2 FYNNEI. Trimming removed 9 bases at V and 2 bases at J, with 13 bases between. The CDR3 sequence is 13 residues long. The full variable domain, its missing parts supplied by reference TRBV2 and TRBJ2-5, is EPEVTQTPSHQVTQMGQEVILRCVPISNHLYFYWYRQILGQKVEFLVSFYNNEISEKSEIFDDQFSVERPDGSNFTLKIRSTKLEDSAMYFCARRGPWQETQYFGPGTRLLVL.

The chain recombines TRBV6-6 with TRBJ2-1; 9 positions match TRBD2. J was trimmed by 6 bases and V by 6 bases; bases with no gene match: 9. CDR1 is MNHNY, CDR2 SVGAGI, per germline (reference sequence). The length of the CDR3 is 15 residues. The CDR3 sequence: CASSPVLAGPNEQFF. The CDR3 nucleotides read TGTGCCAGCAGCCCCGTCCTAGCGGGACCCAATGAGCAGTTCTTC.

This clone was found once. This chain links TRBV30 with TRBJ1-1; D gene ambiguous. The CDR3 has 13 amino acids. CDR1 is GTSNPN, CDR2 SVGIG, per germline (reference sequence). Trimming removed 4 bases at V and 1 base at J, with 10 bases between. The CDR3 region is CAWTRTENTEAFF. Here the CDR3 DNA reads TGTGCCTGGACCCGGACGGAGAACACTGAAGCTTTCTTT.

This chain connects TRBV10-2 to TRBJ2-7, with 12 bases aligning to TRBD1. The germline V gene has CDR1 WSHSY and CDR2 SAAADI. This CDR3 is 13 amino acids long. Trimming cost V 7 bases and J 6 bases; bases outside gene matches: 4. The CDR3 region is CASKGTGGSEQYF. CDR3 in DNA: TGCGCCAGCAAAGGGACAGGGGGCAGCGAGCAGTACTTC.

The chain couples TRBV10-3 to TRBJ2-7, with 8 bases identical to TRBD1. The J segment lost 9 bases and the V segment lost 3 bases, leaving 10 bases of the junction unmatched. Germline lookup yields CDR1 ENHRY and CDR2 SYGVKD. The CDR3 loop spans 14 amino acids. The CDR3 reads CAISDKTGVLWQYF. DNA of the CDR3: TGTGCCATCAGTGATAAGACAGGGGTATTATGGCAGTACTTC.

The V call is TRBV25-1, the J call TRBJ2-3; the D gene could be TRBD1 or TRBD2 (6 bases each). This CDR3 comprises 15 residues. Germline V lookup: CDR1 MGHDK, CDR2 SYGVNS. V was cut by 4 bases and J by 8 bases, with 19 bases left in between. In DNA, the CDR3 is TGTGCCAGCAGTGTCGGGACATCGGGGGTTGGTACGCAGTATTTT. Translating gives CASSVGTSGVGTQYF.

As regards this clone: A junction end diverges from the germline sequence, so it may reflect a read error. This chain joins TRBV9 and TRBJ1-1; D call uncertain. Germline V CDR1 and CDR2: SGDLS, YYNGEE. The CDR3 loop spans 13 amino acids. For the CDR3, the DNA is TGTGCCAGCAGCGTAGCTAGTCAGCGATCGGCTGACTTT. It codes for CASSVASQRSADF.

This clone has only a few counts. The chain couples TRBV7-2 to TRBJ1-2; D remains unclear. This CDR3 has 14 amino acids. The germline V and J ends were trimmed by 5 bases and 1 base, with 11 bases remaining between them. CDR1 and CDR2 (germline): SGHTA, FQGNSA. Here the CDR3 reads CASSPELSNYGYTF. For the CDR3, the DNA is TGTGCCAGCAGCCCCGAGCTAAGTAACTATGGCTACACCTTC. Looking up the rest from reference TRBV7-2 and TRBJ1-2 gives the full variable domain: GAGVSQSPSNKVTEKGKDVELRCDPISGHTALYWYRQSLGQGLEFLIYFQGNSAPDKSGLPSDRFSAERTGGSVSTLTIQRTQQEDSAVYLCASSPELSNYGYTFGSGTRLTVV.

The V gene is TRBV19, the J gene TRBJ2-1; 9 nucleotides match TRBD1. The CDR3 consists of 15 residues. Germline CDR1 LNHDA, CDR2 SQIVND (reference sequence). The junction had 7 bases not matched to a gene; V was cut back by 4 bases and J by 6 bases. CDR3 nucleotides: TGTGCCAGTAGTACCTGGACAGGGGATAGCAATGAGCAGTTCTTC. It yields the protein CASSTWTGDSNEQFF.

CDR3 sequence: CSASYLEFGEKLFF. Written as DNA, the CDR3 is TGCAGTGCTAGTTATCTCGAATTTGGGGAAAAACTGTTTTTT. This chain uses TRBV20-1 with TRBJ1-4; D call uncertain. The V gene's germline CDR1 is DFQATT and CDR2 SNEGSKA (reference sequence). The CDR3 totals 14 residues. The V gene lost 3 bases and the J gene lost 8 bases, with 16 bases spanning the gap.